The text below deals with one TCR beta chain. Deletions cut 5 bases from V and 3 bases from J, with 11 bases between. This CDR3 spans 13 amino acids. Germline CDR1 and CDR2: LNHDA and SQIVND (reference sequence). The data were produced by immunoSEQ multiplex PCR, yet TCRdb's version contains in-frame clones alone and is incomplete. Of 110,000 to 150,000 clones listed, about 78% are singletons. These data belong to a study of cytotoxic CD8 clonotypes in ibrutinib-treated CLL. This specimen consisted of PBMCs, obtained after 24 months of ibrutinib treatment. The chain couples TRBV19 to TRBJ2-7, with a tentative D call TRBD1 (5 bases). This receptor was obtained from a human donor with chronic lymphocytic leukemia. CDR3 sequence reads: CASSQGHRYEQYF. CDR3 coding DNA: TGTGCCAGTAGTCAAGGACACCGCTACGAGCAGTACTTC.